The count of the clone carrying this T cell receptor (beta chain) is one. No antigen is known for it. This sample includes further DNA sequences coding for the same CDR3. Measured with immunoSEQ multiplex PCR; TCRdb has only the in-frame clones, and not every one. The table shows about 59,000 clones, with around 80% occurring only once. This sample was taken from a study of T cells in tumors after PD-1 blockade. Overall study: No patient had prior checkpoint blockade, systemic immunosuppression, or radiotherapy within 4 weeks. A subset received ongoing vismodegib 150 mg daily alongside anti-PD-1 therapy.

Germline V lookup: CDR1 GTSNPN, CDR2 SVGIG (reference sequence). This CDR3 spans 13 amino acids. With 1 base removed from V and 13 bases from J, the gap between germline ends came to 14 bases. General study points: Blood contained approximately 41% of the tumor's TCR clonotypes.

The source is a human donor with basal cell carcinoma. Source: PBMCs, taken before anti-PD-1 treatment. The J gene is TRBJ1-6, the V gene TRBV30; D might be TRBD1 (5 bases). Written as DNA, the CDR3 is TGTGCCTGGAGTGGGGACCGCCGCGGGCCCCTCCACTTT. This sequence encodes CAWSGDRRGPLHF.